The clone carrying this T cell receptor (beta chain) was counted ten times or more. Amplification yielded TCR beta CDR3 regions, with RNA transcripts as the source. The primer set for the first-round RT-PCR of the TCR CDR3 was HTBI. TCRdb itself ran the multiplex PCR reads through MiXCR, one entry per CDR3 protein. Of 200,000 to 250,000 distinct CDR3 sequences listed, about 15% are singletons. The data derive from a study of T cells in Graves' hyperthyroidism and ophthalmopathy. Study-wide context: Blood was drawn when the patient was first diagnosed and still untreated.

This CDR3 region has 16 residues. Trimming at V came to 4 bases and at J to 6 bases, leaving 7 bases not matched to a gene. The germline gives CDR1 SGHRS, CDR2 YFSETQ. This TCR was sampled from a woman aged 50 to 60 with Graves' hyperthyroidism. Sequencing used blood. The genes are TRBV5-1 and TRBJ2-3, with TRBD2 matching 14 bases. CDR3 DNA sequence: TGCGCCAGCAGCGGGGGACTAGCGGGGGATCGGGATACGCAGTATTTT. Residues: CASSGGLAGDRDTQYF.